The TCR beta chain described here comes from a study of cytomegalovirus exposure and HLA in healthy donors. Broader study findings: In a later analysis, donors in an Asian-associated ancestry cluster reportedly had fewer N-insertions in productive TCRs than the cohort mean.

Germline CDR1 ENHRY, CDR2 SYGVKD. V lost 4 bases to trimming and J lost 0 bases, with 7 bases between them. This CDR3 is 14 amino acids long. A few counts support this clone. Its antigen is not identified. PCR used 60 Vbeta primers and 13 Jbeta primers. Some clones are missing from TCRdb's copy, which holds only in-frame ones; the method was immunoSEQ multiplex PCR. The data contain about 160,000 clones, about 80% of them singletons. J is TRBJ1-3 and V is TRBV10-3; no clear D gene. The sequence was collected from a man aged 25 to 45 in good health and CMV-seropositive. What was sequenced was PBMCs. DNA of the CDR3: TGTGCCATCAGTGTGGGCAACTCTGGAAACACCATATATTTT. Translated: CAISVGNSGNTIYF.